This record looks at one TCR beta chain sequence and its context. This clone's antigen is unknown. The input lacks base qualities; no much larger clone sits a single base away. Instrument used: Illumina HiSeq 2500. Quantitative 5'-RACE with molecular barcodes was used to prepare TCR beta libraries. The published analysis was carried out like this. To identify disease-linked TCR variants, a new computational method was used, one built on a probabilistic model of VDJ rearrangement. Using fastp trimming at Q25 and MiXCR clonotype assembly, TCRdb reanalyzed the public sequencing data and kept in-frame beta chains. Records with the same CDR3 protein are collapsed into one entry carrying the most frequent genes and DNA. It is TCRdb's table, rather than the study itself, that gives the V and J calls and clone size. The sample records about 220,000 distinct CDR3 sequences, about a quarter of which are singletons. The top ten hold about 7% of the sample.

This record comes from a study of CD8 T cells in ankylosing spondylitis (dated by TCRdb to 2016 to 2017). In the study overall: The study set out to find disease-linked TCR variants by profiling T cell receptor beta repertoires in ankylosing spondylitis patients and healthy donors. The whole study cohort included some 100 healthy donors and about two dozen ankylosing spondylitis patients. Peripheral blood was sampled, and synovial fluid was also collected from ankylosing spondylitis patients. The study at large found these results: Some motif variants were previously reported in synovial fluid and blood of reactive arthritis patients, suggesting common disease-initiation mechanisms. Blood from ankylosing spondylitis patients appeared to be characterized by a TCR beta motif made up of seven or eight highly homologous amino acid variants. The disease-linked clones had a CD8+ phenotype and were found at relatively low frequencies in peripheral blood. Significant enrichment of the disease-linked clones was reported in matched synovial fluid samples from ankylosing spondylitis patients.

V is trimmed back by 4 bases and J by 8 bases, and the junction contains 9 bases that no gene match accounts for. Including the terminal cysteine and phenylalanine, the CDR3 comprises 14 residues. Of the read, only the CDR3 DNA is kept; its 42 bases are in frame from base 1. Sequences SGHRS (CDR1) and YFSETQ (CDR2) are obtained from the germline V gene. The material sequenced was blood, either unsorted or a sorted T cell fraction (not recorded which). This TCR was recovered from a male donor with ankylosing spondylitis or in good health (not recorded which). The chain is encoded by TRBV5-1 joined to TRBJ2-1, with 7 bases aligning to TRBD1. The CDR3 protein is CASSPSDRDDEQFF. The base sequence is TGCGCCAGCAGCCCCTCCGACAGGGACGATGAGCAGTTCTTC. The full variable domain, completed from the reference TRBV5-1 and TRBJ2-1 proteins outside the CDR3, reads KAGVTQTPRYLIKTRGQQVTLSCSPISGHRSVSWYQQTPGQGLQFLFEYFSETQRNKGNFPGRFSGRQFSNSRSEMNVSTLELGDSALYLCASSPSDRDDEQFFGPGTRLTVL.